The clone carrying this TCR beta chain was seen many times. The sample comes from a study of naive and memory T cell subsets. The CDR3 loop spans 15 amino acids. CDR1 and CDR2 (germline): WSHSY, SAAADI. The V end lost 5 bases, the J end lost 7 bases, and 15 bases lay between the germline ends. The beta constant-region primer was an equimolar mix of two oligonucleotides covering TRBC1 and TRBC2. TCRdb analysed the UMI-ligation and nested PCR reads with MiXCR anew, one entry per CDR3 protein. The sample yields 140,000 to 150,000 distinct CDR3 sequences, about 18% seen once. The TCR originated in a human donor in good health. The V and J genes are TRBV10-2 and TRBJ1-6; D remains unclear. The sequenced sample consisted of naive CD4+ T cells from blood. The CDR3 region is CASSSWGSGNSPLHF. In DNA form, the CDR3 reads TGCGCCAGCAGTAGTTGGGGATCTGGGAATTCACCCCTCCACTTT.